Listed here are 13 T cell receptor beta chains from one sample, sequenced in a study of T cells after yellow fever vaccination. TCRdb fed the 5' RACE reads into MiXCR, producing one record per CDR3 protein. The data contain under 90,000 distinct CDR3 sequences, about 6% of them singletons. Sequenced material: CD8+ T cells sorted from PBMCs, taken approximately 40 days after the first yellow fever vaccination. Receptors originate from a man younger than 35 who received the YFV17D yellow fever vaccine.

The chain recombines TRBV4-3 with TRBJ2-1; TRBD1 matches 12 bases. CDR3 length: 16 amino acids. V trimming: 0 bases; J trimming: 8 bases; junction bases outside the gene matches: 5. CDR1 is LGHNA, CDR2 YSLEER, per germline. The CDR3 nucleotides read TGCGCCAGCAGCCAAGATCCGGGACAGGGGGCAGATGAGCAGTTCTTC. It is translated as CASSQDPGQGADEQFF.

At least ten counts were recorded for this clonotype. This chain's CDR3 is CASSLGSRMYEQYV. CDR3 sequence (DNA): TGTGCCAGCAGCTTAGGTTCGCGGATGTACGAGCAGTACGTC. The chain links TRBV7-8 to TRBJ2-7; D call uncertain. CDR1 is SGHVS and CDR2 is FQNEAQ in the germline V gene. V was shortened by 1 base and J by 4 bases, with 11 bases between the two germline ends. CDR3 length equals 14 residues.

DNA of the CDR3: TGCGCCAGCAGCCGGATCGGTGATGAAGCTTTCTTT. This translates into CASSRIGDEAFF. The gene calls are TRBV5-1 and TRBJ1-1; D unresolved. The CDR3 totals 12 residues. Germline CDR1 reads SGHRS; CDR2 reads YFSETQ. The V and J ends lost 4 bases and 7 bases respectively, with 11 bases between them.

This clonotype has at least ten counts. As DNA, the CDR3 is TGCGCCAGCAGCCAAGAAGCGGTTAGGAACACTGAAGCTTTCTTT. This gives the protein CASSQEAVRNTEAFF. The chain links TRBV4-3 to TRBJ1-1, with D unclear. In germline, CDR1 is LGHNA, CDR2 YSLEER. V shed 0 bases and J shed 1 base, with 9 bases lying between them. This CDR3 has 15 amino acids.

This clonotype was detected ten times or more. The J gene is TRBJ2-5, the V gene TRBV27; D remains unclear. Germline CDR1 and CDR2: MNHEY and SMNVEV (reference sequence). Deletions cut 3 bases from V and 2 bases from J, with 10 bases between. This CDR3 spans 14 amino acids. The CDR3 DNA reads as TGTGCCAGCAGTTTGGTAGGAAAGCAAGAGACCCAGTACTTC. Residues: CASSLVGKQETQYF.

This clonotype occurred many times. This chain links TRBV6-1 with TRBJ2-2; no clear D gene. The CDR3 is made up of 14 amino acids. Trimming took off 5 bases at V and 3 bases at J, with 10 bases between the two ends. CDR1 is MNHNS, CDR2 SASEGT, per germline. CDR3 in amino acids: CASSPSHYTGELFF. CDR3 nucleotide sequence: TGTGCCAGCAGTCCGTCCCATTACACCGGGGAGCTGTTTTTT.

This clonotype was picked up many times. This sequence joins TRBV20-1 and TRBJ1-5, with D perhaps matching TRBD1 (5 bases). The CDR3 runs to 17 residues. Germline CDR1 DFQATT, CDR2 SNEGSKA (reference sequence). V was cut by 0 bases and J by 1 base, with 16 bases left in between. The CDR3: CSARDRRPGPSNQPQHF. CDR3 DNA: TGCAGTGCTAGAGATAGGCGCCCGGGGCCGAGCAATCAGCCCCAGCATTTT.

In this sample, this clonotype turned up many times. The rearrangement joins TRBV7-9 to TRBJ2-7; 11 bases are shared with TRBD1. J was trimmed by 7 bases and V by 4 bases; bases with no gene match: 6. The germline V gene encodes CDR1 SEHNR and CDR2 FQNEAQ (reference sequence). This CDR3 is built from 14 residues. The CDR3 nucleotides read TGTGCCAGCAGCTCTGGACAGGGGGCGAGGGAGCAGTACTTC. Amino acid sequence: CASSSGQGAREQYF. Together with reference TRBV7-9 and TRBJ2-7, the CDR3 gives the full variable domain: DTGVSQNPRHKITKRGQNVTFRCDPISEHNRLYWYRQTLGQGPEFLTYFQNEAQLEKSRLLSDRFSAERPKGSFSTLEIQRTEQGDSAMYLCASSSGQGAREQYFGPGTRLTVT.

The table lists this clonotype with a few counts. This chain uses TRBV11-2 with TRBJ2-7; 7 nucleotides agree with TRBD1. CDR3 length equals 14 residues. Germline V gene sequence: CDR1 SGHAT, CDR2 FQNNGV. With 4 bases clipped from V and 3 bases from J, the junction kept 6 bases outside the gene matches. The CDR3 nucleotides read TGTGCCAGCAGCTCCAAGACAGGGATCTACGAGCAGTACTTC. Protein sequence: CASSSKTGIYEQYF. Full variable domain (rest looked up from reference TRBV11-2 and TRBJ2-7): EAGVAQSPRYKIIEKRQSVAFWCNPISGHATLYWYQQILGQGPKLLIQFQNNGVVDDSQLPKDRFSAERLKGVDSTLKIQPAKLEDSAVYLCASSSKTGIYEQYFGPGTRLTVT.

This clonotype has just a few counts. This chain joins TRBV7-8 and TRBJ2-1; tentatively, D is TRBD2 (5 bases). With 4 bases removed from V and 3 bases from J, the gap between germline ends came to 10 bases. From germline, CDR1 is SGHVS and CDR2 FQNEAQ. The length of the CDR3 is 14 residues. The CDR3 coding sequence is TGTGCCAGCAGCTCCCGGACTGACTACAATGAGCAGTTCTTC. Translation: CASSSRTDYNEQFF.

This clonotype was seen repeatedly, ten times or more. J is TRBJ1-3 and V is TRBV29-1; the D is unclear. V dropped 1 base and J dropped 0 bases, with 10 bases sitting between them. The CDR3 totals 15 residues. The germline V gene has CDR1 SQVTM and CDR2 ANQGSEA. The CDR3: CSVEGGGSSGNTIYF. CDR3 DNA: TGCAGCGTTGAAGGTGGTGGGAGCTCTGGAAACACCATATATTTT.

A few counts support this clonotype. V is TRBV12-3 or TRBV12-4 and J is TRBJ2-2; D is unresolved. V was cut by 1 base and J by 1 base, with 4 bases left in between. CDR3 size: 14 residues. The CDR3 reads CASSLEWNTGELFF. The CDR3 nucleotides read TGTGCCAGCAGTTTAGAATGGAACACCGGGGAGCTGTTTTTT.

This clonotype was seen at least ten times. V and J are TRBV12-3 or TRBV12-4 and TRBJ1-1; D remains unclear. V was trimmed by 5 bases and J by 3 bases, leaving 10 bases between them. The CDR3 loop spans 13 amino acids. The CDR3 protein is CASSPSGYTEAFF. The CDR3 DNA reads TGTGCCAGCAGTCCGTCCGGATACACTGAAGCTTTCTTT.